The rows below give T cell receptor beta chains drawn from one sample of a study of blood T cells in healthy people across ages. TCRdb re-called the 5' RACE reads through MiXCR, storing one row per CDR3 protein. In the table there are 700,000 to 900,000 distinct CDR3 sequences, about 53% of which are singletons. The sequencing input was blood. The receptors here all came from a man older than 75 in good health. CDR3s leave out the opening cysteine and the closing phenylalanine or tryptophan.

j_gene: TRBJ2-1; v_gene: TRBV20-1; CDR3aa: SAPMLTSGNNEQF
j_gene: TRBJ2-3; v_gene: TRBV7-2; CDR3aa: ASRLPAPTDTQY
j_gene: TRBJ1-2; v_gene: TRBV20-1; CDR3aa: SARDAVGPSGYT
j_gene: TRBJ1-1; v_gene: TRBV7-8; CDR3aa: ASSLLQGYTEAF
j_gene: TRBJ2-1; v_gene: TRBV11-2; CDR3aa: ASSPLRRLGLAGGPGDEQF
j_gene: NA; v_gene: TRBV5-6; CDR3aa: ASSSSGRLYNEQY
j_gene: NA; v_gene: TRBV11-2; CDR3aa: ASSLSSGSLYNEQY
j_gene: TRBJ2-5; v_gene: TRBV7-2; CDR3aa: ASSLAASGHMNEQY
j_gene: TRBJ1-2; v_gene: TRBV29-1; CDR3aa: SVDAAGGYGYT
j_gene: TRBJ2-6; v_gene: TRBV7-6; CDR3aa: ASSLVGTSGANVLT
j_gene: TRBJ2-1; v_gene: TRBV2; CDR3aa: ASSEAMSLAGDLF
j_gene: TRBJ1-1; v_gene: TRBV28; CDR3aa: ASSPHRGVNTEAF
j_gene: TRBJ2-3; v_gene: TRBV2; CDR3aa: ASRHHGSWAEGFHRYAH
j_gene: TRBJ1-5; v_gene: TRBV29-1; CDR3aa: SGGHPNQPQH
j_gene: TRBJ2-3; v_gene: TRBV2; CDR3aa: ASSEAGRVAADTQY
j_gene: TRBJ1-6; v_gene: TRBV25-1; CDR3aa: ASSESWGVDSYNSPLH
j_gene: TRBJ2-7; v_gene: TRBV7-6; CDR3aa: ASGPGLEAYEQY
j_gene: TRBJ2-1; v_gene: TRBV7-9; CDR3aa: ASSLVVGGFVNEQF
j_gene: TRBJ2-6; v_gene: TRBV6-1; CDR3aa: ASSPVTSGTSGANVLT
j_gene: TRBJ2-7; v_gene: TRBV4-2; CDR3aa: ASSHDQYEQY
j_gene: TRBJ2-7; v_gene: TRBV5-1; CDR3aa: ASSVDRTYEQY
j_gene: TRBJ1-1; v_gene: TRBV5-6; CDR3aa: ASSFQGGLNTEAF